These 25 T cell receptor beta chains were all obtained from the same sample, sequenced in a study of blood T cell repertoires in COVID-19. Only in-frame clones appear in the TCRdb table, and some are missing; sequencing was by immunoSEQ multiplex PCR. The profile shows about 83,000 clones, about 86% of them singletons. Sequencing was carried out using peripheral blood. The receptors come from an elderly woman in a cohort sampled during active or convalescent COVID-19.

CDR3 region: CSVPGQSPEGAEAFF. The CDR3 bases are TGCAGCGTACCGGGACAATCCCCTGAGGGTGCTGAAGCTTTCTTT. V gene TRBV29-1 combines with J gene TRBJ1-1, with a possible D match to TRBD1 (6 bases). This CDR3 region has 15 residues. In germline, CDR1 is SQVTM, CDR2 ANQGSEA. The V end was cut by 6 bases, the J end by 6 bases, with 23 bases between.

The chain recombines TRBV5-4 with TRBJ2-5, with D maybe TRBD1 (7 bases). The length of the CDR3 is 15 residues. Trimming took off 4 bases at V and 5 bases at J, with 18 bases between the two ends. Germline values: CDR1 SGHNT, CDR2 YYREEE (reference sequence). CDR3 protein: CASSQRRGLGETQYF. Written as DNA, the CDR3 is TGTGCCAGCAGCCAGCGGAGGGGGCTAGGGGAGACCCAGTACTTC.

The chain couples TRBV6-5 to TRBJ1-5; D not certain. The CDR3 has 13 residues. Trimming took 4 bases from V and 0 from J, leaving 4 bases between them. From germline, CDR1 is MNHEY and CDR2 SVGAGI. This CDR3 reads CASSLNSNQPQHF. The CDR3, as DNA: TGTGCCAGCAGTTTAAATAGCAATCAGCCCCAGCATTTT.

This clone was found once. The V call is TRBV7-9, the J call TRBJ1-1; TRBD1 might be the D (5 bases). The CDR3 consists of 13 residues. Germline V lookup: CDR1 SEHNR, CDR2 FQNEAQ (reference sequence). V lost 5 bases, J lost 8 bases, and 15 bases lay in between. The CDR3 loop is CASSTGLSLEAFF. The CDR3 coding sequence is TGTGCCAGCAGCACGGGACTCTCGTTGGAAGCTTTCTTT. The whole variable domain, remainder taken from reference TRBV7-9 and TRBJ1-1, is DTGVSQNPRHKITKRGQNVTFRCDPISEHNRLYWYRQTLGQGPEFLTYFQNEAQLEKSRLLSDRFSAERPKGSFSTLEIQRTEQGDSAMYLCASSTGLSLEAFFGQGTRLTVV.

The chain uses TRBV14 and TRBJ2-3, with D perhaps matching TRBD1 (6 bases). Trimming stripped 5 bases from V and 2 bases from J, with 20 bases between. Germline V gene data show CDR1 as SGHDN and CDR2 as FVKESK. The CDR3 runs 17 residues. CDR3 sequence (DNA): TGTGCCAGCAGCTCGCGGCGGGTGAGGGGGAACACAGATACGCAGTATTTT. The encoded protein is CASSSRRVRGNTDTQYF.

This CDR3 is CASSLLTGQGSEQYF. For the CDR3, the DNA is TGTGCCAGCAGTTTACTTACAGGACAGGGGAGCGAGCAGTACTTC. J is TRBJ2-7 and V is TRBV28; 9 bases line up with TRBD1. V dropped 2 bases and J dropped 6; count of bases not matched to a gene: 8. The germline V gene encodes CDR1 MDHEN and CDR2 SYDVKM. The CDR3 sequence is 15 residues long.

The chain combines TRBV11-2 with TRBJ1-4; the D gene is possibly TRBD1 (5 bases). In germline, CDR1 is SGHAT, CDR2 FQNNGV. The CDR3 length is 17 residues. V dropped 0 bases and J dropped 0 bases, with 11 bases sitting between them. The CDR3 spells CASSLDLDSATNEKLFF. The CDR3 DNA reads TGTGCCAGCAGCTTAGACCTAGACAGCGCAACTAATGAAAAACTGTTTTTT.

This rearrangement joins TRBV30 to TRBJ2-3; the match to TRBD2 covers 10 bases. V lost 3 bases to trimming and J lost 4 bases; unmatched junction nucleotides: 4. The CDR3 runs to 14 residues. CDR1 is GTSNPN and CDR2 is SVGIG in the germline V gene (reference sequence). Written as DNA, the CDR3 is TGTGCCTGGAGGCTAGCGGGAGTCCCAGATACGCAGTATTTT. The encoded protein is CAWRLAGVPDTQYF.

This chain's CDR3 is CASALWDRSYTF. CDR3 in DNA: TGTGCCAGCGCCCTGTGGGACAGGAGCTACACCTTC. This chain connects TRBV28 to TRBJ1-2, with TRBD1 matching 8 bases. This CDR3 comprises 12 residues. Per the germline V gene, CDR1 is MDHEN and CDR2 is SYDVKM. V shed 8 bases and J 9 bases; nucleotides not matched to a gene: 8.

This clone turned up a few times. The gene calls are TRBV2 and TRBJ2-7, with D perhaps TRBD2 (5 bases). This CDR3 comprises 13 residues. V was clipped by 8 bases and J by 3 bases, with 14 bases between them. The V gene's germline CDR1 is SNHLY and CDR2 FYNNEI. The CDR3 DNA follows: TGTGCCAGCGCGCGGCTAGCAGTCTACGAGCAGTACTTC. Protein product: CASARLAVYEQYF.

J is TRBJ2-7 and V is TRBV3-1 (or the pseudogene TRBV3-2), with 14 nucleotides matching TRBD2. The V gene's germline CDR1 is LGHDT and CDR2 YNNKEL (reference sequence). The J segment lost 6 bases and the V segment lost 1 base, leaving 5 bases of the junction unmatched. This CDR3 is built from 16 residues. The CDR3 loop reads CASSQGGTSGSSEQYF. The CDR3 nucleotides are TGTGCCAGCAGCCAAGGGGGGACTAGCGGGAGCTCCGAGCAGTACTTC.

J is TRBJ2-5 and V is TRBV9, with D maybe TRBD1 (5 bases). CDR3 size: 14 residues. Trimming left V 3 bases short and J 5 bases short, with 14 bases between. Germline V CDR1 and CDR2: SGDLS, YYNGEE. CDR3 region: CASSAQTVAETQYF. The DNA for the CDR3 is TGTGCCAGCAGCGCACAGACAGTCGCCGAGACCCAGTACTTC.

V is TRBV7-2 and J is TRBJ2-2; D gene unclear. The CDR3 is 15 residues long. Trimming pared 3 bases from V and 1 base from J, leaving 9 bases between. The germline V gene encodes CDR1 SGHTA and CDR2 FQGNSA. The CDR3 bases are TGTGCCAGCAGCTTTTCAGAAGTGAACACCGGGGAGCTGTTTTTT. Residues: CASSFSEVNTGELFF.

On this clone itself: The germline gene is not matched at one end of the junction; a read error may be the cause. The chain couples TRBV7-7 to TRBJ2-5; no firm D call. This CDR3 is built from 14 residues. Germline V CDR1 and CDR2: SSHAT, FNYEAQ (reference sequence). The CDR3 nucleotides are TGTGCTAGCAGCTTAGCTGGCAGAGGAGAGACCCAGTACTTC. The encoded protein is CASSLAGRGETQYF.

V gene TRBV11-3 combines with J gene TRBJ1-1; D is possibly TRBD1 (6 bases). The V gene lost 6 bases and the J gene lost 5 bases, with 10 bases spanning the gap. Germline CDR1 is SGHNT and CDR2 is YENEEA. The length of the CDR3 is 12 residues. The CDR3 nucleotides are TGTGCCAGCAGTCCCGGGACAACTGAAGCTTTCTTT. Translation gives CASSPGTTEAFF.

This rearrangement joins TRBV4-1 to TRBJ2-5; 14 bases are shared with TRBD2. The germline V gene has CDR1 MGHRA and CDR2 YSYEKL. The CDR3 runs 17 residues. Germline trimming cut 0 bases from V and 4 bases from J; bases unmatched to any gene: 4. This CDR3 is CASSQDQGLAGAETQYF. The CDR3 nucleotides read TGCGCCAGCAGCCAAGATCAGGGACTAGCGGGAGCAGAGACCCAGTACTTC.

CDR3 sequence reads: CASSLAVGLDEQYF. The CDR3 DNA sequence: TGCGCCAGCAGCTTGGCCGTGGGGCTGGACGAGCAGTACTTC. This chain uses TRBV5-1 with TRBJ2-7; tentative D call: TRBD1 (5 bases). The germline V gene encodes CDR1 SGHRS and CDR2 YFSETQ. The CDR3 has 14 amino acids. V gave up 0 bases and J gave up 5 bases, with 12 bases separating them.

The chain uses TRBV3-1 (or the pseudogene TRBV3-2) and TRBJ2-1, with a possible D match to TRBD2 (6 bases). The ends were cut back, 1 base at V and 0 bases at J, with 7 bases in the middle. Germline V gene data show CDR1 as LGHDT and CDR2 as YNNKEL (reference sequence). The CDR3 loop spans 15 amino acids. CDR3 sequence reads: CASSQGDFSYNEQFF. The CDR3 nucleotides read TGTGCCAGCAGCCAAGGGGACTTCTCCTACAATGAGCAGTTCTTC.

V and J are TRBV19 and TRBJ2-3; 14 bases fit TRBD2. CDR3 size: 16 residues. Looked up from germline, CDR1 is LNHDA and CDR2 is SQIVND (reference sequence). Trimming removed 1 base from V and 5 bases from J; junction bases left unmatched: 2. CDR3 residues: CASSIGLAGGVDTQYF. The CDR3 region has the DNA TGTGCCAGTAGTATAGGACTAGCGGGAGGGGTAGATACGCAGTATTTT.

The chain has TRBV10-3 and TRBJ1-4, with unresolved D. This CDR3 region has 16 residues. The germline V gene has CDR1 ENHRY and CDR2 SYGVKD. V dropped 3 bases and J dropped 1 base, with 12 bases sitting between them. CDR3 DNA sequence: TGTGCCATCAGTGATTGGATCGGAGGAACTAATGAAAAACTGTTTTTT. Translation gives CAISDWIGGTNEKLFF.

The chain employs TRBV7-2 and TRBJ2-2, with 7 bases aligning to TRBD2. V lost 6 bases, J lost 2 bases, and 3 bases stayed unmatched. Germline V gives CDR1 SGHTA, CDR2 FQGNSA. The CDR3 is 14 residues long. For the CDR3, the DNA is TGTGCCAGCAGGAGGGACTATAACACCGGGGAGCTGTTTTTT. This codes for CASRRDYNTGELFF.

V usage is TRBV9 and J usage is TRBJ2-5; no clear D. In germline, CDR1 is SGDLS, CDR2 YYNGEE. Trimming left V 0 bases short and J 1 base short, with 4 bases between. This CDR3 has 13 amino acids. In nucleotides, the CDR3 is TGTGCCAGCAGCGTAGCGGTCCAAGAGACCCAGTACTTC. It encodes CASSVAVQETQYF. The full variable domain, in which reference TRBV9 and TRBJ2-5 provide the parts outside the CDR3, is DSGVTQTPKHLITATGQRVTLRCSPRSGDLSVYWYQQSLDQGLQFLIQYYNGEERAKGNILERFSAQQFPDLHSELNLSSLELGDSALYFCASSVAVQETQYFGPGTRLLVL.

The sample holds one count of this clone. This rearrangement joins TRBV2 to TRBJ1-2, with a tentative D call TRBD1 (6 bases). V lost 4 bases to trimming and J lost 4 bases, with 13 bases between them. The CDR3 totals 14 residues. From germline, CDR1 is SNHLY and CDR2 FYNNEI. The CDR3 region has the DNA TGTGCCAGCAGTGCAGACAGGATCGGCTATGGCTACACCTTC. Translating gives CASSADRIGYGYTF.

This clone has just one count. The rearrangement links TRBV15 to TRBJ2-1; 11 bases match TRBD2. Germline assignment: CDR1 LNHNV and CDR2 YYDKDF (reference sequence). CDR3 length: 16 residues. The junction had 7 bases not matched to a gene; V was cut back by 6 bases and J by 3 bases. In DNA form, the CDR3 reads TGTGCCACCAGAAGGACTAGCGGGCTCGTCTACAATGAGCAGTTCTTC. Encoded protein: CATRRTSGLVYNEQFF. Using reference TRBV15 and TRBJ2-1 for the parts outside the CDR3, the full variable domain is DAMVIQNPRYQVTQFGKPVTLSCSQTLNHNVMYWYQQKSSQAPKLLFHYYDKDFNNEADTPDNFQSRRPNTSFCFLDIRSPGLGDTAMYLCATRRTSGLVYNEQFFGPGTRLTVL.

The sample holds one count of this clone. This CDR3 is CASSSYRGGSYNSPLHF. CDR3 sequence (DNA): TGTGCCAGCAGTTCGTACAGGGGAGGCTCCTATAATTCACCCCTCCACTTT. The rearrangement joins TRBV28 to TRBJ1-6, with 7 bases that match TRBD1. CDR1 and CDR2 from the germline V gene are MDHEN and SYDVKM. The CDR3 is 17 amino acids. Losses at the gene ends were 4 bases for V and 0 bases for J; bases not matched to a gene: 6.